These 30 T cell receptor beta chains originate from one sample sequenced in a study of blood T cell repertoires in COVID-19 (dated by TCRdb to 2020 to 2021). The method behind the library was the immunoSEQ multiplex PCR assay. In its TCRdb copy, this immuneACCESS table keeps in-frame sequences only and misses some clones. Where compared with another copy, unresolved V genes explain less than half of these, and the others have no known cause. The sample data list a few hundred thousand clones, and around 88% of these were observed just once. The ten most abundant clones make up 0.95% to 1.5% of the sample. Sequencing was performed on PBMCs or T cells enriched from blood (not recorded which). Source of these receptors: a woman in her forties with acute COVID-19.

V and J are TRBV6-5 and TRBJ2-7; weak D call: TRBD1 (6 bases). V lost 8 bases and J 3 bases, leaving 14 bases between the germline ends. Germline CDR1 MNHEY, CDR2 SVGAGI. This CDR3 has 13 amino acids. CDR3 DNA sequence: TGTGCCAGCGGCCCGAGACAGGACTACGAGCAGTACTTC. Amino acids: CASGPRQDYEQYF.

The chain couples TRBV10-3 to TRBJ2-1, with TRBD2 matching 10 bases. CDR3 size: 15 residues. Germline CDR1 ENHRY, CDR2 SYGVKD. V shed 4 bases and J 8 bases; nucleotides not matched to a gene: 8. The CDR3 coding sequence is TGTGCCATCAGTGGGGGGCCTAGCGGGAGAGATGAGCAGTTCTTC. Translating gives CAISGGPSGRDEQFF.

This chain connects TRBV12-5 to TRBJ1-1, with 8 positions matching TRBD1. This CDR3 is built from 20 residues. With V trimmed by 1 base and J by 8 bases, 24 bases remained unmatched. The germline V gene has CDR1 LGHNT and CDR2 FRNRAP. CDR3 in DNA: TGTGCTAGTGGTTTGGCCCTCCGCTGGGCGGGGCAGGGGGCCTCTGGAGAAGCTTTCTTT. It is translated as CASGLALRWAGQGASGEAFF. Full variable domain (rest looked up from reference TRBV12-5 and TRBJ1-1): DARVTQTPRHKVTEMGQEVTMRCQPILGHNTVFWYRQTMMQGLELLAYFRNRAPLDDSGMPKDRFSAEMPDATLATLKIQPSEPRDSAVYFCASGLALRWAGQGASGEAFFGQGTRLTVV.

This chain joins TRBV5-1 and TRBJ2-3; the D gene is possibly TRBD1 (6 bases). Germline assignment: CDR1 SGHRS and CDR2 YFSETQ. The CDR3 has 19 amino acids. V lost 0 bases and J lost 2, with 22 bases in between. The DNA for the CDR3 is TGCGCCAGCAGCTTGGGACTGGCATGGACAGCTTATCACACAGATACGCAGTATTTT. Protein: CASSLGLAWTAYHTDTQYF. Together with reference TRBV5-1 and TRBJ2-3, the CDR3 gives the full variable domain: KAGVTQTPRYLIKTRGQQVTLSCSPISGHRSVSWYQQTPGQGLQFLFEYFSETQRNKGNFPGRFSGRQFSNSRSEMNVSTLELGDSALYLCASSLGLAWTAYHTDTQYFGPGTRLTVL.

The chain carries TRBV5-5 and TRBJ1-5; 10 bases fit TRBD1. Looked up from germline, CDR1 is SGHKS and CDR2 is YYEKEE (reference sequence). CDR3 length: 15 amino acids. V was pared by 4 bases and J by 4 bases, with 5 bases of the junction left unmatched. The CDR3 sequence: CASSREDRGNQPQHF. In DNA, the CDR3 is TGTGCCAGCAGCCGAGAGGACAGGGGGAATCAGCCCCAGCATTTT.

This sequence joins TRBV24-1 and TRBJ1-2, with D hard to call. Germline loops: CDR1 KGHDR, CDR2 SFDVKD. The CDR3 is 12 amino acids. The V gene lost 3 bases and the J gene lost 4 bases, with 5 bases spanning the gap. CDR3 DNA sequence: TGTGCCACCAGTGATCCGGTCTATGGCTACACCTTC. This gives the protein CATSDPVYGYTF.

The chain employs TRBV28 and TRBJ1-6; D might be TRBD1 (6 bases). CDR3 length: 14 residues. Germline V gives CDR1 MDHEN, CDR2 SYDVKM. V dropped 6 bases and J dropped 10 bases, with 16 bases sitting between them. CDR3 sequence: CASRVTGPSSPLHF. CDR3 coding DNA: TGTGCCAGCAGAGTGACAGGTCCGAGCTCACCCCTCCACTTT.

This rearrangement joins TRBV29-1 to TRBJ1-2; D uncertain. Germline CDR1 reads SQVTM; CDR2 reads ANQGSEA. The CDR3 contains 11 residues. Trimming pared 4 bases from V and 5 bases from J, leaving 8 bases between. CDR3 in DNA: TGCAGCGTTGCAACACAATATGGCTACACCTTC. Translated: CSVATQYGYTF. The complete variable domain, with remaining parts taken from reference TRBV29-1 and TRBJ1-2, reads SAVISQKPSRDICQRGTSLTIQCQVDSQVTMMFWYRQQPGQSLTLIATANQGSEATYESGFVIDKFPISRPNLTFSTLTVSNMSPEDSSIYLCSVATQYGYTFGSGTRLTVV.

This clone was detected only a few times. The chain couples TRBV30 to TRBJ1-5; D is ambiguous. Trimming removed 0 bases at V and 6 bases at J, with 9 bases between. The V gene's germline CDR1 is GTSNPN and CDR2 SVGIG (reference sequence). The CDR3 spans 13 residues. CDR3 region: CAWSVGGSQPQHF. DNA of the CDR3: TGTGCCTGGAGTGTCGGAGGGTCTCAGCCCCAGCATTTT.

The chain is built from TRBV28 and TRBJ1-2, with 7 bases identical to TRBD1. J gave up 7 bases and V 6 bases, and 8 bases lay outside the gene matches. Germline CDR1 reads MDHEN; CDR2 reads SYDVKM. CDR3 length: 13 residues. CDR3 in amino acids: CASSPRGSRGYTF. CDR3 DNA sequence: TGTGCCAGCAGCCCCAGGGGGTCCCGTGGCTACACCTTC.

The genes are TRBV19 and TRBJ2-2; 8 positions match TRBD2. The germline gives CDR1 LNHDA, CDR2 SQIVND (reference sequence). J gave up 1 base and V 10 bases, and 11 bases lay outside the gene matches. CDR3 length: 16 amino acids. The CDR3, as DNA: TGTGCCACTCTACCCCCAGCGGGAGTGAACACCGGGGAGCTGTTTTTT. Protein sequence: CATLPPAGVNTGELFF.

The CDR3 region is CASSRGVDGYTF. CDR3 in DNA: TGCGCCAGCAGCCGGGGGGTGGACGGCTACACCTTC. The chain carries TRBV5-1 and TRBJ1-2; possible D gene TRBD1, 5 bases. The germline V and J ends were trimmed by 4 bases and 8 bases, with 12 bases remaining between them. The CDR3 runs 12 residues. Germline V CDR1 and CDR2: SGHRS, YFSETQ.

The chain combines TRBV9 with TRBJ2-3; D uncertain. The CDR3 has 12 residues. The V gene lost 1 base and the J gene lost 3 bases, with 3 bases spanning the gap. From germline, CDR1 is SGDLS and CDR2 YYNGEE. The CDR3, as DNA: TGTGCCAGCAGCGTATCAACAGATACGCAGTATTTT. This gives the protein CASSVSTDTQYF.

The chain carries TRBV11-3 and TRBJ2-1, with 7 bases matching TRBD1. CDR1 is SGHNT, CDR2 YENEEA, per germline. The CDR3 length is 15 residues. The ends lost 1 base at V and 0 bases at J; junction bases unmatched: 0. The CDR3 loop reads CASSLGTGSYNEQFF. The CDR3 DNA sequence: TGTGCCAGCAGCTTAGGGACAGGCTCCTACAATGAGCAGTTCTTC.

The chain recombines TRBV7-8 with TRBJ2-1; no definite D call. CDR3 size: 15 residues. The germline CDR1 and CDR2 sequences are SGHVS and FQNEAQ. V shed 1 base and J shed 6 bases, with 13 bases lying between them. The CDR3 DNA reads as TGTGCCAGCAGCTTAGTTCCAGGCGTTGGCAATGAGCAGTTCTTC. Residues: CASSLVPGVGNEQFF.

Regarding this clone: The sample has other DNA sequences that encode this CDR3 too. The V and J genes are TRBV12-3 or TRBV12-4 and TRBJ1-1; D might be TRBD1 (6 bases). Trimming cost V 1 base and J 4 bases, with 7 bases left between them. This CDR3 is 13 amino acids long. CDR3 DNA: TGTGCCAGCAGTTTAGTCAGGGGCACTGAAGCTTTCTTT. Its protein is CASSLVRGTEAFF.

This chain uses TRBV9 with TRBJ2-2, with a tentative D call TRBD1 (6 bases). This CDR3 spans 17 amino acids. The V end lost 1 base, the J end lost 0 bases, and 13 bases lay between the germline ends. Germline CDR1 reads SGDLS; CDR2 reads YYNGEE. This CDR3 is CASSVSRGQPNTGELFF. CDR3 bases: TGTGCCAGCAGCGTATCCCGAGGACAGCCGAACACCGGGGAGCTGTTTTTT.

The chain couples TRBV5-1 to TRBJ1-4; 7 nucleotides align to TRBD1. This CDR3 contains 14 residues. Germline CDR1 is SGHRS and CDR2 is YFSETQ. Losses at the gene ends were 6 bases for V and 8 bases for J; bases not matched to a gene: 10. CDR3 nucleotide sequence: TGCGCCAGCACCAGACAGGGTGATGGGGAAAAACTGTTTTTT. Translating gives CASTRQGDGEKLFF.

This clone occurred once. This rearrangement joins TRBV14 to TRBJ1-1; TRBD1 matches at 8 bases. Trimming removed 4 bases from V and 1 base from J; junction bases left unmatched: 2. The germline gives CDR1 SGHDN, CDR2 FVKESK. The length of the CDR3 is 14 residues. The CDR3 DNA reads TGTGCCAGCAGCCGTGGGACAGGGAACACTGAAGCTTTCTTT. It codes for CASSRGTGNTEAFF.

The V and J genes are TRBV11-3 and TRBJ1-2; 7 bases agree with TRBD1. Germline CDR1 and CDR2: SGHNT and YENEEA. The CDR3 covers 15 residues. The ends lost 1 base at V and 2 bases at J; junction bases unmatched: 4. The CDR3 is CASSLGGTANYGYTF. The CDR3 DNA is TGTGCCAGCAGCTTAGGTGGGACAGCCAACTATGGCTACACCTTC. Together with reference TRBV11-3 and TRBJ1-2, the CDR3 gives the full variable domain: EAGVVQSPRYKIIEKKQPVAFWCNPISGHNTLYWYLQNLGQGPELLIRYENEEAVDDSQLPKDRFSAERLKGVDSTLKIQPAELGDSAVYLCASSLGGTANYGYTFGSGTRLTVV.

The chain links TRBV28 to TRBJ2-4; D is possibly TRBD2 (6 bases). CDR1 is MDHEN, CDR2 SYDVKM, per germline. V dropped 10 bases and J dropped 2 bases, with 18 bases sitting between them. CDR3 length: 15 amino acids. CDR3 sequence reads: CATSGSAHPKNIQYF. CDR3 coding DNA: TGTGCCACCTCCGGGAGCGCACACCCCAAAAACATTCAGTACTTC.

The CDR3 DNA reads as TGTGCCAGCAGCTTAGTATCCGTAGCGGGAGGCTCCTACGAGCAGTACTTC. Translated: CASSLVSVAGGSYEQYF. The rearrangement uses TRBV11-2 and TRBJ2-7; 10 bases fit TRBD2. The junction had 6 bases not matched to a gene; V was cut back by 1 base and J by 0 bases. The CDR3 covers 17 residues. Germline lookup yields CDR1 SGHAT and CDR2 FQNNGV.

The rearrangement links TRBV5-1 to TRBJ2-1, with a tentative D call TRBD1 (5 bases). Trimming pared 1 base from V and 2 bases from J, leaving 13 bases between. CDR1 and CDR2 (germline): SGHRS, YFSETQ. CDR3 length equals 16 residues. The DNA of the CDR3 is TGCGCCAGCAGCTTGCTTCAGGGTAGAACCTACAATGAGCAGTTCTTC. Its translation: CASSLLQGRTYNEQFF.

The V gene is TRBV28, the J gene TRBJ2-2; 11 nucleotides match TRBD2. The ends lost 2 bases at V and 5 bases at J; junction bases unmatched: 1. CDR3 length: 15 amino acids. The germline gives CDR1 MDHEN, CDR2 SYDVKM. The CDR3 spells CASSLRTSGTGELFF. CDR3 bases: TGTGCCAGCAGTTTAAGGACTAGCGGGACCGGGGAGCTGTTTTTT.

V and J are TRBV6-5 and TRBJ2-3, with 7 bases that match TRBD1. Germline V gives CDR1 MNHEY, CDR2 SVGAGI. V shed 8 bases, J shed 3 bases, and the junction held 14 bases outside the gene matches. This CDR3 has 16 residues. CDR3 DNA sequence: TGTGCCAGCGGTTCAAGACAGGGTTGGCCGACAGATACGCAGTATTTT. Translated, it gives CASGSRQGWPTDTQYF.

The CDR3 sequence is CASSLDSKTGGYTF. The DNA of the CDR3 is TGTGCCAGCAGTCTGGACAGCAAAACGGGGGGCTACACCTTC. The V and J genes are TRBV2 and TRBJ1-2; TRBD1 is a possible D gene (6 bases). Germline V lookup: CDR1 SNHLY, CDR2 FYNNEI. With 5 bases removed from V and 8 bases from J, the gap between germline ends came to 18 bases. The CDR3 contains 14 residues.

The chain couples TRBV6-5 to TRBJ2-5; D remains unclear. CDR1 is MNHEY and CDR2 is SVGAGI in the germline V gene. The V end lost 3 bases, the J end lost 0 bases, and 8 bases lay between the germline ends. The CDR3 totals 14 residues. CDR3 in DNA: TGTGCCAGCAGTTATGGCAGGTACCAAGAGACCCAGTACTTC. Encoded protein: CASSYGRYQETQYF.

The chain employs TRBV7-9 and TRBJ1-5; unclear D gene. The V end lost 4 bases, the J end lost 0 bases, and 10 bases lay between the germline ends. CDR1 and CDR2 from the germline V gene are SEHNR and FQNEAQ (reference sequence). This CDR3 comprises 15 residues. DNA for the CDR3: TGTGCCAGCAGCTCGGGATTGTATAGCAATCAGCCCCAGCATTTT. Amino acid sequence: CASSSGLYSNQPQHF.

The chain uses TRBV10-3 and TRBJ2-7; 11 bases agree with TRBD1. Germline CDR1 and CDR2: ENHRY and SYGVKD. The CDR3 totals 12 residues. As DNA, the CDR3 is TGTGCGAAAGTCGGGACAGGGGGCGAGCAGTACGTC. Translation: CAKVGTGGEQYV.

The chain links TRBV5-1 to TRBJ1-3, with 9 bases aligning to TRBD1. Per germline, CDR1 SGHRS and CDR2 YFSETQ. The CDR3 contains 17 residues. Losses at the gene ends were 0 bases for V and 4 bases for J; bases not matched to a gene: 8. The CDR3 spells CASSLVPGQGGGNTIYF. For the CDR3, the DNA is TGCGCCAGCAGCTTGGTTCCGGGACAGGGTGGAGGAAACACCATATATTTT.